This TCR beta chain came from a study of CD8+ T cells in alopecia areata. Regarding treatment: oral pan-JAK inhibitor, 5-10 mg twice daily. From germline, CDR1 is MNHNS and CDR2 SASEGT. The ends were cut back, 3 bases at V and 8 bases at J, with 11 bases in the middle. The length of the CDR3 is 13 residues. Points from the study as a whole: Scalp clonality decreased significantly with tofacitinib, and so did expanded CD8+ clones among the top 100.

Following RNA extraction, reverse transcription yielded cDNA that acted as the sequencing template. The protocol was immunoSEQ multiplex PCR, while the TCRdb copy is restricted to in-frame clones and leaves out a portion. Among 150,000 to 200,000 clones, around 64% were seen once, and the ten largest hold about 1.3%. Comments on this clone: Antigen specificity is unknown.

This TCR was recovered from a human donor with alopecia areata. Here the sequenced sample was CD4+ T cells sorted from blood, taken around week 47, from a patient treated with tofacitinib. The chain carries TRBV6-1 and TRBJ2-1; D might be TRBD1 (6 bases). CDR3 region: CASSDSGAHEQFF. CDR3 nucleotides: TGTGCCAGCAGTGATTCAGGGGCCCATGAGCAGTTCTTC.